A single count supports the clone carrying this T cell receptor (beta chain). Its antigen is not identified. This record belongs to a study of cytomegalovirus exposure and HLA in healthy donors. As for the study in general: Of all 400 or so donors who were genotyped, 81% belonged to the Caucasian-associated ancestry cluster.

PCR amplification relied on 60 Vbeta primers (plus 13 Jbeta primers). In the source study's methods: A later analysis counted approximately 88 million unique TCR beta chains, some 11 million shared. Clones were sequenced by immunoSEQ multiplex PCR, and TCRdb holds only the in-frame ones, with some missing. D and trimming come from the DNA, and the V and J calls and clone size come from that table. The sample consists of roughly 150,000 clones, around 75% of them appearing once. Regarding the study as a whole: A later analysis showed that HLA-associated TCR beta chains had undergone more clonal expansion than equally common others.

Sequencing was carried out using PBMCs. This receptor was obtained from a male donor in good health and CMV-seronegative.

This CDR3 reads CASSRTGGTDTQYF. In nucleotides, the CDR3 is TGTGCCAGCAGCCGGACAGGAGGCACAGATACGCAGTATTTT. The V gene is TRBV7-3, the J gene TRBJ2-3; 7 bases agree with TRBD1. This CDR3 has 14 residues. The germline V gene has CDR1 SGHTA and CDR2 FQGTGA. V was pared by 5 bases and J by 1 base, with 3 bases of the junction left unmatched. Full variable domain (remainder filled in from reference TRBV7-3 and TRBJ2-3): GAGVSQTPSNKVTEKGKYVELRCDPISGHTALYWYRQSLGQGPEFLIYFQGTGAADDSGLPNDRFFAVRPEGSVSTLKIQRTERGDSAVYLCASSRTGGTDTQYFGPGTRLTVL.